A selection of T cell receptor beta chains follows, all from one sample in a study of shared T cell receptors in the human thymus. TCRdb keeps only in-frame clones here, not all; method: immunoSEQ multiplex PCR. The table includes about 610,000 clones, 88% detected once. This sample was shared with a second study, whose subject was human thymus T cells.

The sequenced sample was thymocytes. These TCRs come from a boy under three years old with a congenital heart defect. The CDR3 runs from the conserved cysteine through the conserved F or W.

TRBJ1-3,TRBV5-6,CASSLLRTGSGNTIYF
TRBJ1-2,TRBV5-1,CASSHPPLEGREDGYTF
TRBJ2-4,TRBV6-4,CASRLGTSEDIQYF
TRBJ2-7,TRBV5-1,CASSLEGGQAREQYF
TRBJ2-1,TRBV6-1,CATLAGAKQFF
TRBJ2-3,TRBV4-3,CASSQVQPPTGWADTQYF
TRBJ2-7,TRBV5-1,CASSFGLAEDVTYEQYF
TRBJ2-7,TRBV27,CASSITGGEQYF
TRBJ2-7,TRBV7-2,CASSPRLAGDDEQYF
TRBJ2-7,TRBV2,CASKSGSVTDTYEQYF
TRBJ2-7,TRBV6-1,CASSEQDRRPYEQYF
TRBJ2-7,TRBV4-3,CASSPSGLAGGGIYEQYF
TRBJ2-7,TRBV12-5,CASGQGGGYEQYF
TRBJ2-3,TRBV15,CATSRDSGSSTDTQYF
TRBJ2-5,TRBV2,CASSNRATSGTQYF
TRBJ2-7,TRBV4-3,CASSQGTTGLAGKYEQYF
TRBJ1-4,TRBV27,CASSSARDRGNEKLFF
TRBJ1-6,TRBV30,CAWSLPRTGKENSPLHF
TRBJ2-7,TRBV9,CASSVGLAGALPLEQYF
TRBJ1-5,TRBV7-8,CASSSLDRGNQPQHF
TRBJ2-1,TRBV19,CASSIGAPRINNEQFF
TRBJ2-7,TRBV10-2,CASKPQGGSYEQYF